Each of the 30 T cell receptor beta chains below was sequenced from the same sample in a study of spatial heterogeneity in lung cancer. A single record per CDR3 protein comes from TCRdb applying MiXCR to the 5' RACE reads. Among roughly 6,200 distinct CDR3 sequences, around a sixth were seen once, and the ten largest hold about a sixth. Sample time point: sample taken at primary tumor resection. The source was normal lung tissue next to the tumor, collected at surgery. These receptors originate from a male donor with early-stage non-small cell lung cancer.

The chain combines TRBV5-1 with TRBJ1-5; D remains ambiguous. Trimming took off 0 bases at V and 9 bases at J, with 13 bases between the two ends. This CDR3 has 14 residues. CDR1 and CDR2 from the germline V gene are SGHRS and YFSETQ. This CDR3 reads CASSLDAAGLPQHF. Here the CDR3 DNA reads TGCGCCAGCAGCTTGGACGCGGCGGGTTTGCCCCAGCATTTT.

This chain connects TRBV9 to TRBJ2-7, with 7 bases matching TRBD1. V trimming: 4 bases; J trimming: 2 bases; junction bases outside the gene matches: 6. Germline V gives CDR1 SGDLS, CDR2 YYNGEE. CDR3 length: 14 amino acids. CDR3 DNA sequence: TGTGCCAGCAGCCCCTTGACAGGGACCTACGAGCAGTACTTC. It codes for CASSPLTGTYEQYF.

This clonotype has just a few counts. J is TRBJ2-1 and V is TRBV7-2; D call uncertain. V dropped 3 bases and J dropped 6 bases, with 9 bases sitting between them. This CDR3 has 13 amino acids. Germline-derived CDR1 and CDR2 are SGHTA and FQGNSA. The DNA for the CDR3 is TGTGCCAGCAGCTTCGGGCCCGGCAATGAGCAGTTCTTC. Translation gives CASSFGPGNEQFF.

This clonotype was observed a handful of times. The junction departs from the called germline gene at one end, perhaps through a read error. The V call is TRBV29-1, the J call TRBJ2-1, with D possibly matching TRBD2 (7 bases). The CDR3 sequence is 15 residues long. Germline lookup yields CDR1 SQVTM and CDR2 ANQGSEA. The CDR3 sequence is CSVKGGKSSHNEQFF. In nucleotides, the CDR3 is TGCAGCGTGAAGGGGGGGAAGAGCTCCCACAATGAGCAGTTCTTC.

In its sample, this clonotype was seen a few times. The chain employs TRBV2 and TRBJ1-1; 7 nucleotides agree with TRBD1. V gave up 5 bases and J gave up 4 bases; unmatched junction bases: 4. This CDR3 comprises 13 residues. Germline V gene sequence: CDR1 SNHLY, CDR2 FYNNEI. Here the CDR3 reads CASSRDRATEAFF. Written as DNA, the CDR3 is TGTGCCAGCAGTAGAGACAGGGCCACTGAAGCTTTCTTT.

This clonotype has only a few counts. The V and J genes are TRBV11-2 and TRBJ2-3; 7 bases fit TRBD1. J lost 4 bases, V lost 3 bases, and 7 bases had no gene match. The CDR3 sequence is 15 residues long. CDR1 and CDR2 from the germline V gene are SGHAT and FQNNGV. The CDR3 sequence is CASSFLTGSADTQYF. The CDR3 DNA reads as TGTGCCAGCAGCTTCTTGACAGGGTCGGCAGATACGCAGTATTTT.

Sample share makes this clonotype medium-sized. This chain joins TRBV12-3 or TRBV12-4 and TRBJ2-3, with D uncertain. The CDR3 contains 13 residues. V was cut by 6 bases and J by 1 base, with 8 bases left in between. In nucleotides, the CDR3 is TGTGCCAGCAGACCCGCCGGCACAGATACGCAGTATTTT. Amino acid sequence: CASRPAGTDTQYF.

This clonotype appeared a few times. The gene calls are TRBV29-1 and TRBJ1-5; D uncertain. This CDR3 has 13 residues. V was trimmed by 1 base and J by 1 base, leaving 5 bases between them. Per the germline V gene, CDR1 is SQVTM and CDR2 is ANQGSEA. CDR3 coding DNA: TGCAGCGTTGAAGTAGGGAGCAATCAGCCCCAGCATTTT. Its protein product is CSVEVGSNQPQHF.

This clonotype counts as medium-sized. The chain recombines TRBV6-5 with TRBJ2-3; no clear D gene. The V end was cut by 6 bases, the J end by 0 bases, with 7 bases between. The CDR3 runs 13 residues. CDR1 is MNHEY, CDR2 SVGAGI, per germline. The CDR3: CASRLPSTDTQYF. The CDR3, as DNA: TGTGCCAGCAGGCTCCCCAGCACAGATACGCAGTATTTT.

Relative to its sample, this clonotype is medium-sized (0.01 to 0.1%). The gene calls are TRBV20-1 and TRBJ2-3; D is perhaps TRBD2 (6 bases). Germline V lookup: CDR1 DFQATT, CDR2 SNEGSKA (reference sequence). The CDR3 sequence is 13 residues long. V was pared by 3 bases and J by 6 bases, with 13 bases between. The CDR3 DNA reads TGCAGTGCTAGCGGGAGCCGGAGGGATACGCAGTATTTT. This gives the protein CSASGSRRDTQYF.

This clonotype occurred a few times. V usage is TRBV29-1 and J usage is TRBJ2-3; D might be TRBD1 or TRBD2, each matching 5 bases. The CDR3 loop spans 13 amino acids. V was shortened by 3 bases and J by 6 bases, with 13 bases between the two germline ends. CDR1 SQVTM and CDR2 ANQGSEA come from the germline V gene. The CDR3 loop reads CSVETPGPDTQYF. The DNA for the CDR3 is TGCAGCGTTGAGACTCCGGGACCTGATACGCAGTATTTT.

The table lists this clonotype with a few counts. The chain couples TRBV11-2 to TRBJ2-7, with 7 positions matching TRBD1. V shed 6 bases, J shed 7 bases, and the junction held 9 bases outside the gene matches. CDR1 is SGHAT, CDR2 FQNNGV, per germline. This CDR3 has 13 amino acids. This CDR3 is CASSPPTGDEQYF. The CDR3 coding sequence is TGTGCCAGCAGTCCTCCCACAGGGGATGAGCAGTACTTC.

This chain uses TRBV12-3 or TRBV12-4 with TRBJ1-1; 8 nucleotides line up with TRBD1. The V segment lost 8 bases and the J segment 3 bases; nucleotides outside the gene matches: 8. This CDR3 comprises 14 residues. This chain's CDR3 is CASGRGQAYTEAFF. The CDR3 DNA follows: TGTGCCAGCGGCAGGGGGCAAGCCTACACTGAAGCTTTCTTT.

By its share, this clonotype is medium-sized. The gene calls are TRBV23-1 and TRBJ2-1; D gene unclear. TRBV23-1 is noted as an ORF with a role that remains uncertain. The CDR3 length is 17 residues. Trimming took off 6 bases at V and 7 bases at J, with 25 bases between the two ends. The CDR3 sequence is CASRPRLISPKWNEQFF. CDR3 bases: TGCGCCAGCAGGCCTAGACTCATATCCCCAAAATGGAATGAGCAGTTCTTC.

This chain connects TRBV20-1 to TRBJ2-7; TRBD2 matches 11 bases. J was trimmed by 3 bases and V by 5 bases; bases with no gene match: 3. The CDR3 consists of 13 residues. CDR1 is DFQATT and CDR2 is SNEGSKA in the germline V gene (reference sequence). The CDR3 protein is CSAYGLAGYEQYF. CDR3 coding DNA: TGCAGTGCTTATGGACTAGCGGGCTACGAGCAGTACTTC.

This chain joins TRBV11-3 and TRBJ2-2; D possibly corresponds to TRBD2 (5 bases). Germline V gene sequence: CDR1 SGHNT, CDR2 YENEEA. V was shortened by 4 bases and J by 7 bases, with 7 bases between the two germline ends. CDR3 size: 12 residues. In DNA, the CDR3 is TGTGCCAGCAGCTCGGGGATCGGGGAGCTGTTTTTT. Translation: CASSSGIGELFF.

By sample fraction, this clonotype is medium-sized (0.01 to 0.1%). CDR3 nucleotides: TGTGCCAGCAGGGGGGACGGATCGATCTACGAGCAGTACTTC. Protein sequence: CASRGDGSIYEQYF. This chain links TRBV28 with TRBJ2-7; D tentatively fits TRBD1 or TRBD2 (5 bases each). In germline, CDR1 is MDHEN, CDR2 SYDVKM. The CDR3 is 14 residues long. The ends were cut back, 6 bases at V and 3 bases at J, with 15 bases in the middle.

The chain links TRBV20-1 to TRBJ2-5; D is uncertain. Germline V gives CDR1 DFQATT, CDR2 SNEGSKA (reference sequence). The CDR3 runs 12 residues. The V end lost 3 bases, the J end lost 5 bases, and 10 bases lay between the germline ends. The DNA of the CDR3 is TGCAGTGCTAGTGAGTTCCGCGAGACCCAGTACTTC. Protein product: CSASEFRETQYF.

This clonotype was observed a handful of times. DNA for the CDR3: TGTGCCAGCAGCCAAATCCTAGGGCAGCCCCAGCATTTT. Protein sequence: CASSQILGQPQHF. This chain joins TRBV11-2 and TRBJ1-5; no clear D gene. This CDR3 is 13 amino acids long. CDR1 SGHAT and CDR2 FQNNGV come from the germline V gene. The V gene lost 5 bases and the J gene lost 7 bases, with 12 bases spanning the gap.

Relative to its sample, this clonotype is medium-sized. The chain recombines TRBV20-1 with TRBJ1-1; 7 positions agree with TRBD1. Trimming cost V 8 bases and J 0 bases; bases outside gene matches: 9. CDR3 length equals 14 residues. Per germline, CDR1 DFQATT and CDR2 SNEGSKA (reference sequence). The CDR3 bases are TGCAGTCCCCAAGCCGGGACAGTGAACACTGAAGCTTTCTTT. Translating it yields CSPQAGTVNTEAFF.

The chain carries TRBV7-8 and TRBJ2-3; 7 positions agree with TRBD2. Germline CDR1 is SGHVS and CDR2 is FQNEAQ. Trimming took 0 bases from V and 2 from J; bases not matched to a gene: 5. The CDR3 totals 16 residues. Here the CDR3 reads CASSLAYSGDTDTQYF. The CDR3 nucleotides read TGTGCCAGCAGCTTAGCGTACAGCGGGGACACAGATACGCAGTATTTT.

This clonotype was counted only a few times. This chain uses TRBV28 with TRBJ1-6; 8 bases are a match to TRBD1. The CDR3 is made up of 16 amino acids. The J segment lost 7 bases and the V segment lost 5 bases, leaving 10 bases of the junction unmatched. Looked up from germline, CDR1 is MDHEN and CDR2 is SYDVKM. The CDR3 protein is CASSPQGARLNSPLHF. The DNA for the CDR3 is TGTGCCAGCAGTCCTCAGGGGGCAAGGTTGAATTCACCCCTCCACTTT.

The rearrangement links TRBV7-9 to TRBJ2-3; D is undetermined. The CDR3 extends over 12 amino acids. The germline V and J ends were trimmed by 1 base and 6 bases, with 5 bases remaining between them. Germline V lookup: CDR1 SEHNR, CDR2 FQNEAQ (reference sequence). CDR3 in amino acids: CASSLVGDTQYF. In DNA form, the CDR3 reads TGTGCCAGCAGCTTAGTCGGGGATACGCAGTATTTT.

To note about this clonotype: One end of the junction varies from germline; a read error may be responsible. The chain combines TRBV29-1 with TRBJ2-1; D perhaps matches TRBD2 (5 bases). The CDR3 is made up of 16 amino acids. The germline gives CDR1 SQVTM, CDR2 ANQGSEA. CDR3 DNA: TGCGGCGTTGTTTCCCTCACTAGAACCTCCTACAATGAGCAGTTCTTC. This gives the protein CGVVSLTRTSYNEQFF.

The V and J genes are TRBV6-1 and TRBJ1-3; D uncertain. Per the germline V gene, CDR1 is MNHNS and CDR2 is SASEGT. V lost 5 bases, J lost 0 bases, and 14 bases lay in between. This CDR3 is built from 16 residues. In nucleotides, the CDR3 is TGTGCCAGCAGTAAGAAGGACGGGAGCTCTGGAAACACCATATATTTT. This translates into CASSKKDGSSGNTIYF.

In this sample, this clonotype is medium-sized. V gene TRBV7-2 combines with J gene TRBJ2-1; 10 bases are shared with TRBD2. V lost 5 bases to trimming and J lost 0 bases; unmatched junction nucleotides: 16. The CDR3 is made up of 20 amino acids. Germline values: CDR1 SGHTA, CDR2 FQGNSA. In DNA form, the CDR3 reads TGTGCCAGCAGCACAGCGCAGACTAGCGGGCCCACCCACTCCTACAATGAGCAGTTCTTC. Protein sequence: CASSTAQTSGPTHSYNEQFF. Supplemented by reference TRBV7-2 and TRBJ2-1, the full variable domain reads GAGVSQSPSNKVTEKGKDVELRCDPISGHTALYWYRQSLGQGLEFLIYFQGNSAPDKSGLPSDRFSAERTGGSVSTLTIQRTQQEDSAVYLCASSTAQTSGPTHSYNEQFFGPGTRLTVL.

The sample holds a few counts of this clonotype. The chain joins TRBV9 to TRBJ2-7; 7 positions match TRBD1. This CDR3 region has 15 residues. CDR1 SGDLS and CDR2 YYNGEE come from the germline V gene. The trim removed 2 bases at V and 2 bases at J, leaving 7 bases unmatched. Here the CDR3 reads CASSVTGTDTYEQYF. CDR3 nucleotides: TGTGCCAGCAGCGTTACCGGGACAGACACCTACGAGCAGTACTTC.

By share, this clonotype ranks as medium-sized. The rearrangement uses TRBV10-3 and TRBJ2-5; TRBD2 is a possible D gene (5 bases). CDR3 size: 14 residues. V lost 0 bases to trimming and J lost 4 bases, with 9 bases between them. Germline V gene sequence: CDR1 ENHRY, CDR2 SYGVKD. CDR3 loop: CAISESGAVETQYF. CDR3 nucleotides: TGTGCCATCAGTGAGTCCGGAGCGGTAGAGACCCAGTACTTC.

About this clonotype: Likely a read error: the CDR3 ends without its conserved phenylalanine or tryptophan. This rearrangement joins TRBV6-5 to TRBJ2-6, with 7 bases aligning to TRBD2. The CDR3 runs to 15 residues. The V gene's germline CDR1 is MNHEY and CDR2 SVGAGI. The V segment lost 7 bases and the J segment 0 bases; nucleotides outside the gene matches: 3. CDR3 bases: TGTGCCAGCACCGGGGGGAGCTCTGGGGCCAACGTCCTGACTTTG. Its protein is CASTGGSSGANVLTL.

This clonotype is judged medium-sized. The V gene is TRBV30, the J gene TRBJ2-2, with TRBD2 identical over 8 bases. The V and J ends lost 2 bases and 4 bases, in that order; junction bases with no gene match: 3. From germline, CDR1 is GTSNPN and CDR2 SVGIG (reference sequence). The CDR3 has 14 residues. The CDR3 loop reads CAWSWLAGTGELFF. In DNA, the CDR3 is TGTGCCTGGAGTTGGCTAGCGGGCACCGGGGAGCTGTTTTTT. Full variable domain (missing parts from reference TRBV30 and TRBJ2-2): SQTIHQWPATLVQPVGSPLSLECTVEGTSNPNLYWYRQAAGRGLQLLFYSVGIGQISSEVPQNLSASRPQDRQFILSSKKLLLSDSGFYLCAWSWLAGTGELFFGEGSRLTVL.